The 15 T cell receptor beta chains in this list originate from one sample, sequenced in a study of T cell responses to AZD1222 COVID-19 vaccine. The repertoire was sequenced with immunoSEQ multiplex PCR; TCRdb's copy has only in-frame clones and lacks some. The sample holds about 100,000 clones, around 84% seen once. This material consisted of peripheral blood, taken on day 0 of AZD1222 vaccination. The receptor set was obtained from an adult in good health.

This clone was seen more than once but under ten times. This chain uses TRBV7-9 with TRBJ2-1; D remains ambiguous. V was cut by 5 bases and J by 6 bases, with 8 bases left in between. The CDR3 consists of 12 residues. Germline V gene sequence: CDR1 SEHNR, CDR2 FQNEAQ (reference sequence). The CDR3 is CASSLQRNEQFF. CDR3 nucleotide sequence: TGTGCCAGCAGCCTTCAGCGCAATGAGCAGTTCTTC.

The chain joins TRBV5-8 to TRBJ1-1; 9 bases align to TRBD1. CDR1 is SGHTS, CDR2 YDEGEE, per germline. With 4 bases clipped from V and 0 bases from J, the junction kept 4 bases outside the gene matches. The CDR3 totals 15 residues. CDR3 nucleotides: TGTGCCAGCAGCCCAGGGGACAGGGTGAACACTGAAGCTTTCTTT. Translating it yields CASSPGDRVNTEAFF.

This sequence joins TRBV27 and TRBJ1-5, with TRBD1 identical over 9 bases. V lost 3 bases, J lost 5 bases, and 5 bases stayed unmatched. Germline values: CDR1 MNHEY, CDR2 SMNVEV (reference sequence). This CDR3 comprises 15 residues. Here the CDR3 reads CASSFTGGVYQPQHF. In DNA form, the CDR3 reads TGTGCCAGCAGTTTCACAGGGGGCGTCTATCAGCCCCAGCATTTT.

The chain recombines TRBV28 with TRBJ2-3; tentative D call: TRBD1 (7 bases). CDR3 length equals 14 residues. Germline V gives CDR1 MDHEN, CDR2 SYDVKM. Trimming removed 10 bases from V and 0 bases from J, with 14 bases in between. In DNA, the CDR3 is TGTGCCACCCAGGGGGGACTTAGCACAGATACGCAGTATTTT. It yields the protein CATQGGLSTDTQYF. Drawing the rest from reference TRBV28 and TRBJ2-3, the complete variable domain is DVKVTQSSRYLVKRTGEKVFLECVQDMDHENMFWYRQDPGLGLRLIYFSYDVKMKEKGDIPEGYSVSREKKERFSLILESASTNQTSMYLCATQGGLSTDTQYFGPGTRLTVL.

The chain has TRBV6-5 and TRBJ1-5; no clear D gene. The CDR3 spans 14 residues. CDR1 and CDR2 (germline): MNHEY, SVGAGI. Trimming removed 4 bases from V and 3 bases from J, with 10 bases in between. As DNA, the CDR3 is TGTGCCAGCAGTTCCATGAGATCCAATCAGCCCCAGCATTTT. It yields the protein CASSSMRSNQPQHF.

This clone appeared once. CDR3 DNA sequence: TGTGCCAGCAGCTTAGGGGACGGCCATCTCTCTGGAAACACCATATATTTT. This encodes CASSLGDGHLSGNTIYF. V is TRBV11-2 and J is TRBJ1-3; a weak D match, TRBD1 (5 bases). CDR1 is SGHAT and CDR2 is FQNNGV in the germline V gene. V lost 1 base to trimming and J lost 0 bases, with 13 bases between them. The CDR3 runs 17 residues.

The CDR3 DNA reads as TGTGCCAGTAGATCGGTGTGGGCAGGGAATCAGCCCCAGCATTTT. Its protein is CASRSVWAGNQPQHF. V usage is TRBV19 and J usage is TRBJ1-5, with D maybe TRBD1 (5 bases). This CDR3 is 15 amino acids long. Germline CDR1 is LNHDA and CDR2 is SQIVND (reference sequence). V gave up 6 bases and J gave up 4 bases, with 16 bases separating them.

The V and J genes are TRBV7-2 and TRBJ2-2; 10 nucleotides line up with TRBD2. The CDR3 contains 17 residues. Germline V gene data show CDR1 as SGHTA and CDR2 as FQGNSA. The V and J ends lost 5 bases and 3 bases, in that order; junction bases with no gene match: 9. CDR3 sequence: CASSTASGRVDTGELFF. The CDR3 DNA reads TGTGCCAGCAGCACTGCTAGCGGGAGAGTTGACACCGGGGAGCTGTTTTTT.

In its sample, this clone was seen a few times. The genes are TRBV4-2 and TRBJ2-1, with 11 bases aligning to TRBD2. The CDR3 is 16 residues long. Per the germline V gene, CDR1 is LGHNA and CDR2 is YNFKEQ. The V and J ends lost 3 bases and 3 bases, in that order; junction bases with no gene match: 4. The CDR3 loop is CASSQETSGSYNEQFF. CDR3 nucleotides: TGTGCCAGCAGCCAGGAAACTAGCGGGAGCTACAATGAGCAGTTCTTC.

This chain links TRBV12-3 or TRBV12-4 with TRBJ2-1; 14 bases are a match to TRBD2. With V trimmed by 9 bases and J by 6 bases, 1 base remained unmatched. The CDR3 spans 13 residues. The CDR3 bases are TGTGCCAGTGGACTAGCGGGAGGCAATGAGCAGTTCTTC. Encoded protein: CASGLAGGNEQFF.

V is TRBV7-9 and J is TRBJ1-5; D not resolved. This CDR3 has 15 amino acids. Germline V gives CDR1 SEHNR, CDR2 FQNEAQ (reference sequence). Trimming stripped 0 bases from V and 4 bases from J, with 10 bases between. The CDR3 DNA reads as TGTGCCAGCAGCTTAGCGGGCAGCGGGAATCAGCCCCAGCATTTT. Translating it yields CASSLAGSGNQPQHF.

The J gene is TRBJ1-5, the V gene TRBV30; 8 nucleotides match TRBD1. V shed 3 bases, J shed 1 base, and the junction held 5 bases outside the gene matches. CDR1 is GTSNPN, CDR2 SVGIG, per germline (reference sequence). The CDR3 consists of 15 residues. The CDR3 loop is CAWSQRTGSNQPQHF. DNA for the CDR3: TGTGCCTGGAGCCAAAGGACAGGGAGCAATCAGCCCCAGCATTTT.

In its sample, this clone was seen once. The chain uses TRBV30 and TRBJ1-1, with unresolved D. Germline V gives CDR1 GTSNPN, CDR2 SVGIG (reference sequence). Trimming removed 3 bases from V and 7 bases from J, with 6 bases in between. There are 10 residues in the CDR3. The CDR3 loop is CAWSAGEAFF. CDR3 coding DNA: TGTGCCTGGAGCGCTGGTGAAGCTTTCTTT.

V gene TRBV30 combines with J gene TRBJ1-4, with TRBD1 matching 9 bases. Germline trimming cut 0 bases from V and 7 bases from J; bases unmatched to any gene: 3. Looked up from germline, CDR1 is GTSNPN and CDR2 is SVGIG (reference sequence). This CDR3 spans 14 amino acids. Here the CDR3 reads CAWSVLTGGEKLFF. CDR3 sequence (DNA): TGTGCCTGGAGTGTACTGACAGGGGGTGAAAAACTGTTTTTT.

V usage is TRBV11-1 and J usage is TRBJ2-1, with D maybe TRBD1 (5 bases). CDR3 length: 14 amino acids. Germline V gene lookup returns CDR1 SGHAT and CDR2 FQDESV (reference sequence). The ends were cut back, 1 base at V and 7 bases at J, with 11 bases in the middle. This CDR3 reads CASSLGGDWNEQFF. The CDR3, as DNA: TGTGCCAGCAGCTTAGGGGGCGACTGGAATGAGCAGTTCTTC.